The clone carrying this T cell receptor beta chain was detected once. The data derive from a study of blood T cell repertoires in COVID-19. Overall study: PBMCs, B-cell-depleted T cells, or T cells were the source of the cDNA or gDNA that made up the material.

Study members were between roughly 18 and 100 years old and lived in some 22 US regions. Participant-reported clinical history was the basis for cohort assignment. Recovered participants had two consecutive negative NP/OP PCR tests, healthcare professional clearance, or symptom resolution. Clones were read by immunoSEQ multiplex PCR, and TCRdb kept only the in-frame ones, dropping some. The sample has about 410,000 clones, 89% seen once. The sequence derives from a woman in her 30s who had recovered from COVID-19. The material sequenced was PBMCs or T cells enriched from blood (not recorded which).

The CDR3: CASRKGLLAGGEESYNEQFF. DNA for the CDR3: TGCGCCAGCAGAAAGGGCCTACTAGCGGGAGGGGAGGAGTCCTACAATGAGCAGTTCTTC. This sequence joins TRBV4-1 and TRBJ2-1, with 13 bases identical to TRBD2. V gave up 6 bases and J gave up 1 base; unmatched junction bases: 15. The CDR3 is made up of 20 amino acids. CDR1 is MGHRA, CDR2 YSYEKL, per germline.